This T cell receptor (beta chain) was obtained from a study of cytomegalovirus exposure and HLA in healthy donors. Study observations and caveats: A later analysis linked around 15,000 TCR beta sequences to HLA alleles at 0.05 false discovery rate.

Germline V lookup: CDR1 SEHNR, CDR2 FQNEAQ (reference sequence). Trimming cost V 4 bases and J 6 bases; bases outside gene matches: 8. This CDR3 has 15 amino acids. The PCR was carried out with 60 Vbeta primers and 13 Jbeta primers. The assay was immunoSEQ multiplex PCR, and TCRdb's table has in-frame clones only and misses some. This sample's table reports 60,000 to 70,000 clones. On this clone: Its target is not known.

The receptor was isolated from a man aged 30 to 39 in good health and CMV-seropositive. This chain joins TRBV7-9 and TRBJ1-5, with 8 bases fitting TRBD1. Input material: PBMCs. The CDR3 protein is CASSSTGQGGQPQHF. DNA for the CDR3: TGTGCCAGCAGCTCGACTGGACAGGGCGGTCAGCCCCAGCATTTT.